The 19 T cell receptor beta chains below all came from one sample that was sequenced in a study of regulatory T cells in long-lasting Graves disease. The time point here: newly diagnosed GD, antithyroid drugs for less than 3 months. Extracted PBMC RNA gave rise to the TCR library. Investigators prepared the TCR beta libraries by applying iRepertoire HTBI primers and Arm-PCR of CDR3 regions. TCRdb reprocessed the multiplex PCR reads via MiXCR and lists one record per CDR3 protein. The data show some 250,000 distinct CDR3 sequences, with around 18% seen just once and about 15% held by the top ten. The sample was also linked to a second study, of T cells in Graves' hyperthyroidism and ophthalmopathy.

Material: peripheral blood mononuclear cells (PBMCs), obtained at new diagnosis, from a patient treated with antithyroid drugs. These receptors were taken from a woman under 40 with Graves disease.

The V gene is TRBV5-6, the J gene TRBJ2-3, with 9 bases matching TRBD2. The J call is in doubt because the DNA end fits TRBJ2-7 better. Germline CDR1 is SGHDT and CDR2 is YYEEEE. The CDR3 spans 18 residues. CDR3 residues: CASSYLRLAESSSYEQYF. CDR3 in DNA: TGTGCCAGCAGCTACCTAAGACTAGCGGAGTCCAGCTCCTACGAGCAGTACTTC.

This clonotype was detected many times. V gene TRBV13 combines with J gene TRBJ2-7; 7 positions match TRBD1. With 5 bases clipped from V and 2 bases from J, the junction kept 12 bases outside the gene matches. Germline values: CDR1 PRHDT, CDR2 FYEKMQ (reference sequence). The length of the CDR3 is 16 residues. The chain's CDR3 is CASSRTPGTAPYEQYF. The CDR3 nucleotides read TGTGCCAGCAGCAGAACCCCCGGGACAGCCCCCTACGAGCAGTACTTC. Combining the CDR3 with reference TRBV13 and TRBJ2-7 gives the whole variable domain AAGVIQSPRHLIKEKRETATLKCYPIPRHDTVYWYQQGPGQDPQFLISFYEKMQSDKGSIPDRFSAQQFSDYHSELNMSSLELGDSALYFCASSRTPGTAPYEQYFGPGTRLTVT.

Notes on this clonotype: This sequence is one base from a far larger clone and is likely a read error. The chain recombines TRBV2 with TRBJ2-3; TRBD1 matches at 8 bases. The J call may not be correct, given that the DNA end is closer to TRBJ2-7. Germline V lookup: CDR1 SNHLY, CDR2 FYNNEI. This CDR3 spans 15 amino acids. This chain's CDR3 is CASRERTGNPYEQYF. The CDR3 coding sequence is TGTGCCAGCAGAGAACGGACAGGGAATCCCTACGAGCAGTACTTC.

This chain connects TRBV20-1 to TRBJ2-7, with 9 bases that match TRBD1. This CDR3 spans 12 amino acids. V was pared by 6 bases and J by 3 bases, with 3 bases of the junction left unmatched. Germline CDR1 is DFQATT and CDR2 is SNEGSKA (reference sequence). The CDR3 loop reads CSAGTGSYEQYF. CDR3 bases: TGCAGTGCAGGGACAGGGAGCTACGAGCAGTACTTC.

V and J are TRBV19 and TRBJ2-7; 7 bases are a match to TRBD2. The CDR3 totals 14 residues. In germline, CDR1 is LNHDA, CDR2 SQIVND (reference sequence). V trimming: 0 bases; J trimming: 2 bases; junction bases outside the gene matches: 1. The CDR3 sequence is CASSIETSAYEQYF. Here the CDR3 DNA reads TGTGCCAGTAGTATAGAAACTAGCGCCTACGAGCAGTACTTC.

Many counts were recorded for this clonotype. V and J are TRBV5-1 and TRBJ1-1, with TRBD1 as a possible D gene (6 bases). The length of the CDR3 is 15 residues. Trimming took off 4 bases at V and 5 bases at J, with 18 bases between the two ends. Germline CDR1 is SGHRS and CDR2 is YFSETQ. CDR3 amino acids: CASSNPRGGLTEAFF. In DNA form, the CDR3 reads TGCGCCAGCAGCAACCCCCGGGGGGGGCTGACTGAAGCTTTCTTT.

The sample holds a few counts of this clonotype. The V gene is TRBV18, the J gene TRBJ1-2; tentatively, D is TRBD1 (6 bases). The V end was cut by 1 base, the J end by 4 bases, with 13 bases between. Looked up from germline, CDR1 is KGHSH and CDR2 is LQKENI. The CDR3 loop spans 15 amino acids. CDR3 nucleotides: TGTGCCAGCTCACCACAGCAAACAGGGATCTATGGCTACACCTTC. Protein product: CASSPQQTGIYGYTF.

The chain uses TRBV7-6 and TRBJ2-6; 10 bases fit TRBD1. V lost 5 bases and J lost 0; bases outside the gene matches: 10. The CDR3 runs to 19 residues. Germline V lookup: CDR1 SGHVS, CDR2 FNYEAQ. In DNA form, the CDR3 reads TGTGCCAGCAGCACCCGGGACAGGGGCCAACACTCTGGGGCCAACGTCCTGACTTTC. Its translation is CASSTRDRGQHSGANVLTF.

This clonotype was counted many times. The CDR3 coding sequence is TGTGCCAGCAGTGGCTTGAGGGGTGGCTACACCTTC. It specifies CASSGLRGGYTF. The chain has TRBV2 and TRBJ1-2, with D perhaps TRBD1 (5 bases). V lost 4 bases, J lost 7 bases, and 10 bases lay in between. CDR3 size: 12 residues. Germline CDR1 reads SNHLY; CDR2 reads FYNNEI.

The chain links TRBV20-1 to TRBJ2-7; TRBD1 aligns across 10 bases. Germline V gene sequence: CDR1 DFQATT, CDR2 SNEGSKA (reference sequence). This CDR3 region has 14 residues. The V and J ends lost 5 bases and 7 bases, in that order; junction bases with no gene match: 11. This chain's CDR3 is CSAVTGTGVLEQYF. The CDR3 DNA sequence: TGCAGTGCTGTCACCGGGACAGGGGTTTTAGAGCAGTACTTC.

The CDR3 DNA reads TGTGCCAGCAGCCAAGATCTTGAGAGGGCTCCCTACGAGCAGTACTTC. Protein sequence: CASSQDLERAPYEQYF. This rearrangement joins TRBV14 to TRBJ2-7; D is perhaps TRBD2 (5 bases). This CDR3 has 16 amino acids. Germline assignment: CDR1 SGHDN and CDR2 FVKESK. Trimming removed 0 bases at V and 2 bases at J, with 14 bases between.

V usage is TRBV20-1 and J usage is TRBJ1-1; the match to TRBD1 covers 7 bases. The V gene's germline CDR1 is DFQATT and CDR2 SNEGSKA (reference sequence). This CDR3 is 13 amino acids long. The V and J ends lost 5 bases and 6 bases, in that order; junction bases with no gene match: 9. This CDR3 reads CSARQTGAAEAFF. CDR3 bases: TGCAGTGCTCGACAAACAGGGGCCGCTGAAGCTTTCTTT.

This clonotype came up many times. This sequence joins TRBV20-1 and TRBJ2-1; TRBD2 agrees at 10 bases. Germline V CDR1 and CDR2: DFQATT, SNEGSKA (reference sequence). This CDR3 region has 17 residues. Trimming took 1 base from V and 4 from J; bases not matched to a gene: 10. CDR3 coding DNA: TGCAGTGCTAGAGCCAGCGGGGGGGACTGGTTATACAATGAGCAGTTCTTC. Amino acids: CSARASGGDWLYNEQFF.

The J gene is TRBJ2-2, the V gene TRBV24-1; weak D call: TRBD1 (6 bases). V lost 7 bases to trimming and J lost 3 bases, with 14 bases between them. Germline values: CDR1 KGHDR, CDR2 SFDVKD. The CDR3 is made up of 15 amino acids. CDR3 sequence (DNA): TGTGCCACCAGCGACGCCAGGGGAGACACCGGGGAGCTGTTTTTT. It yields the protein CATSDARGDTGELFF.

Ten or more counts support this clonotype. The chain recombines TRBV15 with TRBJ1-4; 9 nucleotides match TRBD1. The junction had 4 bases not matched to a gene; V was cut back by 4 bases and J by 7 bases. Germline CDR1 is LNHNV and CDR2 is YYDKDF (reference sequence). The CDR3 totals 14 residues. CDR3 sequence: CATSIQGAGEKLFF. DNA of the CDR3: TGTGCCACCAGCATACAGGGGGCGGGTGAAAAACTGTTTTTT.

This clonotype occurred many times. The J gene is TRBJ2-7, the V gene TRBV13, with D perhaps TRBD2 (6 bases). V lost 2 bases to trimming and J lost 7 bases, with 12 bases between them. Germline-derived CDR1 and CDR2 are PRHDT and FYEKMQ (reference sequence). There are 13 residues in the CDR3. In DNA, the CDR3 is TGTGCCAGCAGCTTATGGAGGGCGGGAGAGCAGTACTTC. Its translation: CASSLWRAGEQYF.

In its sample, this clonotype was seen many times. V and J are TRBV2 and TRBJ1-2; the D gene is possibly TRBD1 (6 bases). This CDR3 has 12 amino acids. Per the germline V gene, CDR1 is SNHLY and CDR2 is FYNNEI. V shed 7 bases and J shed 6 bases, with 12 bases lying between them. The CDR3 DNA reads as TGTGCCAGCACTCAGGAGGGGGATGGCTACACCTTC. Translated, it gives CASTQEGDGYTF.

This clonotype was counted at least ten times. CDR3 nucleotide sequence: TGTGCCAGCAGTCTGGGGACAGGGCGTTGGGCTTTCTTT. Translating gives CASSLGTGRWAFF. The J gene is TRBJ1-1, the V gene TRBV12-3 or TRBV12-4; TRBD1 aligns across 9 bases. The V segment lost 5 bases and the J segment 11 bases; nucleotides outside the gene matches: 9. The CDR3 runs 13 residues.

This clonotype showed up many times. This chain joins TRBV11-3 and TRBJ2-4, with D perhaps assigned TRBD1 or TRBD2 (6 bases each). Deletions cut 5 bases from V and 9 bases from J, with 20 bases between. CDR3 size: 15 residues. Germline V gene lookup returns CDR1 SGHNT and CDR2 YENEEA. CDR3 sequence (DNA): TGTGCCAGCAGCGGGGGCGGTTCGGGGGCTGGCATTCAGTACTTC. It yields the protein CASSGGGSGAGIQYF.